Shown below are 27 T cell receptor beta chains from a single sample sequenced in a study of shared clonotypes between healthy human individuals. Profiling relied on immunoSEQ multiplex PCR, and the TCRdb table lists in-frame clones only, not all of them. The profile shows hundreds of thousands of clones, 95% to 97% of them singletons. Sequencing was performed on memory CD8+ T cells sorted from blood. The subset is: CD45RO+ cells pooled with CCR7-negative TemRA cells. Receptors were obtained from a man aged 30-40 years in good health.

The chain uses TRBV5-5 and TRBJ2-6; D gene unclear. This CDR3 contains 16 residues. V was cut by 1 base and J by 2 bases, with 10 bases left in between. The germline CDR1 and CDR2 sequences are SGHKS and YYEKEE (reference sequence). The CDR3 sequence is CASSLTGITGANVLTF. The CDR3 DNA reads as TGTGCCAGCAGCTTGACGGGTATTACTGGGGCCAACGTCCTGACTTTC. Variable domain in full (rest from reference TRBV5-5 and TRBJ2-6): DAGVTQSPTHLIKTRGQQVTLRCSPISGHKSVSWYQQVLGQGPQFIFQYYEKEERGRGNFPDRFSARQFPNYSSELNVNALLLGDSALYLCASSLTGITGANVLTFGAGSRLTVL.

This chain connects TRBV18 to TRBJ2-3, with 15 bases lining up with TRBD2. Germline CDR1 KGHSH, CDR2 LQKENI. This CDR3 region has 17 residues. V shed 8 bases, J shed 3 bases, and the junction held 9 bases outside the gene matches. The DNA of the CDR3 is TGTGCCAGCCGCGGACTAGCGGGAGGGCCGGGGACAGATACGCAGTATTTT. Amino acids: CASRGLAGGPGTDTQYF. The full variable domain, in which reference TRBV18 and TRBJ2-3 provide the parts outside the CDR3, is NAGVMQNPRHLVRRRGQEARLRCSPMKGHSHVYWYRQLPEEGLKFMVYLQKENIIDESGMPKERFSAEFPKEGPSILRIQQVVRGDSAAYFCASRGLAGGPGTDTQYFGPGTRLTVL.

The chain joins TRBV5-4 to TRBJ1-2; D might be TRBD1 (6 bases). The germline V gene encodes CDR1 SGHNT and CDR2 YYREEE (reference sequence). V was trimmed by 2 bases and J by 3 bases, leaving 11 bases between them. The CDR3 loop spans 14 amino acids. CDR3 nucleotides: TGTGCCAGCAGCTTAAGGGACATCTACTATGGCTACACCTTC. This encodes CASSLRDIYYGYTF.

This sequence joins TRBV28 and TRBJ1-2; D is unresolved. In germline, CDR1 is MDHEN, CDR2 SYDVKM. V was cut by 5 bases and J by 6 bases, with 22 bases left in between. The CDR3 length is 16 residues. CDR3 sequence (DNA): TGTGCCAGCAGTACCCCGGGCAGATCTATAACCGATGGCTACACCTTC. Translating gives CASSTPGRSITDGYTF.

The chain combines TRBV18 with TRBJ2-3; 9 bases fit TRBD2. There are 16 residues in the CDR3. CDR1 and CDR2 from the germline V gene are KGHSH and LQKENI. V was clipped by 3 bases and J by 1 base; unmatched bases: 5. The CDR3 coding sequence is TGTGCCAGCTCACCCCGACTAGCGGATGGCACAGATACGCAGTATTTT. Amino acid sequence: CASSPRLADGTDTQYF.

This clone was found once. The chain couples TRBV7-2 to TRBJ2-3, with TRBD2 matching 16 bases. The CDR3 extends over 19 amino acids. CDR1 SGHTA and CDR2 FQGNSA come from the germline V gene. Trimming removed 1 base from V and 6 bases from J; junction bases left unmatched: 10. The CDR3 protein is CASSLVGTGLAGGLDTQYF. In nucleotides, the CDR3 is TGTGCCAGCAGCTTAGTGGGGACGGGACTAGCGGGAGGGCTGGATACGCAGTATTTT.

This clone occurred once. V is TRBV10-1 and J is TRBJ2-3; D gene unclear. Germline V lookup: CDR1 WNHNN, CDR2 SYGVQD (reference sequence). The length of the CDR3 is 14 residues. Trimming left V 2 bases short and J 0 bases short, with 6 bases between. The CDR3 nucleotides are TGCGCCAGCAGTGAGGCCTTTAGCACAGATACGCAGTATTTT. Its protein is CASSEAFSTDTQYF.

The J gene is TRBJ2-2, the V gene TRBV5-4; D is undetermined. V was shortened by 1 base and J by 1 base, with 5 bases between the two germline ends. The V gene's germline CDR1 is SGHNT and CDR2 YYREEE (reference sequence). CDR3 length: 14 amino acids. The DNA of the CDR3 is TGTGCCAGCAGCTTGTCGGGGAACACCGGGGAGCTGTTTTTT. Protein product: CASSLSGNTGELFF.

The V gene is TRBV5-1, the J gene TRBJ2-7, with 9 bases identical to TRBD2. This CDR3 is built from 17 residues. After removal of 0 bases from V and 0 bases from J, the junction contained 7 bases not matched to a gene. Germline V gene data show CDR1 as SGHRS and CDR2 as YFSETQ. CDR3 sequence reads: CASSLAASGTDSYEQYF. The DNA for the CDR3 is TGCGCCAGCAGCTTGGCAGCTAGCGGGACCGACTCCTACGAGCAGTACTTC.

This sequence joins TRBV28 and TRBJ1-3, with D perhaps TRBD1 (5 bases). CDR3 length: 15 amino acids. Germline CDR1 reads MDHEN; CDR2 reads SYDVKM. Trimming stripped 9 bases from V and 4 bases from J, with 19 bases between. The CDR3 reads CASARDRSSGNTIYF. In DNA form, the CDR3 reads TGTGCCAGTGCTCGGGACCGGTCGTCCGGAAACACCATATATTTT.

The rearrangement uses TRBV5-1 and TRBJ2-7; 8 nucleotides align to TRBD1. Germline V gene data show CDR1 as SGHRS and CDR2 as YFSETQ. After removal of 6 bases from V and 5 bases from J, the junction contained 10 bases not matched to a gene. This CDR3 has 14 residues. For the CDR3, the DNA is TGCGCCAGCATAGCCGGGACAGGATCTGACGAGCAGTACTTC. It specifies CASIAGTGSDEQYF.

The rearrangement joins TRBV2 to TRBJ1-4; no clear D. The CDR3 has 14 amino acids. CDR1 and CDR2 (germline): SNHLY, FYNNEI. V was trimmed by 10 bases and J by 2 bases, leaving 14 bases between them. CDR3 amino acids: CATHRTGTNEKLFF. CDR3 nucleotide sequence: TGTGCCACCCACCGGACGGGGACTAATGAAAAACTGTTTTTT.

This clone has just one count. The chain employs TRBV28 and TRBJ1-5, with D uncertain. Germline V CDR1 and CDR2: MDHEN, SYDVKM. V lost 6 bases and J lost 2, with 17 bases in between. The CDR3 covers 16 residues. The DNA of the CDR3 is TGTGCCAGCAGGTCACCTCTCGTGAGGGGCAATCAGCCCCAGCATTTT. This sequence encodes CASRSPLVRGNQPQHF.

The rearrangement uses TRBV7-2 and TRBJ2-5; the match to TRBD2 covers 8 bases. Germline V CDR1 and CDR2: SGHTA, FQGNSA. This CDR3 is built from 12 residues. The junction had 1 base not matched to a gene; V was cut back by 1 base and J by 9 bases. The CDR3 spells CASSLVGLAQYF. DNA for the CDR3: TGTGCCAGCAGCTTAGTGGGACTAGCCCAGTACTTC.

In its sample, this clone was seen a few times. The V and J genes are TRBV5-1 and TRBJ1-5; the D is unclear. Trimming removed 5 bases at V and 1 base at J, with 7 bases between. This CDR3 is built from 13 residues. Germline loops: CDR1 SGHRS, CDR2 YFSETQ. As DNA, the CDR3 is TGCGCCAGCAGTACCGGGAGCAATCAGCCCCAGCATTTT. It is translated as CASSTGSNQPQHF.

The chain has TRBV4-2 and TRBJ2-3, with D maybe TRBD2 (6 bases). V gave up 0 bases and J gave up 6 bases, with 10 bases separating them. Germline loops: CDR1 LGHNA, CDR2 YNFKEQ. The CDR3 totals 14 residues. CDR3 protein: CASSQDGREDTQYF. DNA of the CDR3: TGTGCCAGCAGCCAAGATGGTCGGGAGGATACGCAGTATTTT.

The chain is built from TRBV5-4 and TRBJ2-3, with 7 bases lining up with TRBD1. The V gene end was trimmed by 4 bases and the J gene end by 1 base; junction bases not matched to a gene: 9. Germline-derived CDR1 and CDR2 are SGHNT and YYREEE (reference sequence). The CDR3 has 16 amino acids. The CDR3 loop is CASSGYRGGGTDTQYF. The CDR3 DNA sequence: TGTGCCAGCAGCGGGTACAGGGGCGGAGGCACAGATACGCAGTATTTT.

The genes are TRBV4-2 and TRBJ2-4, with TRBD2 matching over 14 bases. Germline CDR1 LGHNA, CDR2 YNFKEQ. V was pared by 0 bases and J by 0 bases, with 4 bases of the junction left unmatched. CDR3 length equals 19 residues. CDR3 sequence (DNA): TGTGCCAGCAGCCAAGAAGGGACTAGCGGGAGTCTAGCCAAAAACATTCAGTACTTC. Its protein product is CASSQEGTSGSLAKNIQYF.

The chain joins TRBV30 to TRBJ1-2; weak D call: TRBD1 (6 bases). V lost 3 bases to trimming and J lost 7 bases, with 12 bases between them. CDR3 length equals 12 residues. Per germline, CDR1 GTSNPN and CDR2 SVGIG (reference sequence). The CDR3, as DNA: TGTGCCTGGAGCAGGGGCGCGGGTGGCTACACCTTC. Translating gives CAWSRGAGGYTF.

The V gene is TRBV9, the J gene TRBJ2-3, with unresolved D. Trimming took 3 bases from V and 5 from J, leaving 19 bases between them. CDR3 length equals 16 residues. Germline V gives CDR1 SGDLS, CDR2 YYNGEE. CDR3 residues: CASSDSQQNGLDTQYF. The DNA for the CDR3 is TGTGCCAGCAGCGACTCGCAACAGAACGGGTTAGATACGCAGTATTTT.

The DNA of the CDR3 is TGTGCCAGCAGTTGGAACAGGGGTTCGACATGGCATTTT. This encodes CASSWNRGSTWHF. This chain links TRBV27 with TRBJ1-5, with 7 bases matching TRBD1. V lost 4 bases and J lost 15; bases outside the gene matches: 12. This CDR3 spans 13 amino acids. From germline, CDR1 is MNHEY and CDR2 SMNVEV (reference sequence).

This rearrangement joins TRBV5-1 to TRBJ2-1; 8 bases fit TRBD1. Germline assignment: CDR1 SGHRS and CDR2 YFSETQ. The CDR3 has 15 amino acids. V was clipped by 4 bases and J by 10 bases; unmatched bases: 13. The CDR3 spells CASSTGTGPIREQFF. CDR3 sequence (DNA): TGCGCCAGCAGCACCGGGACAGGCCCTATCAGGGAGCAGTTCTTC.

CDR3 nucleotides: TGCGCCAGCAGCCAAGGTTCCTACCGCTATGGCTACACCTTC. It is translated as CASSQGSYRYGYTF. The rearrangement uses TRBV4-1 and TRBJ1-2; no clear D gene. The CDR3 covers 14 residues. V lost 1 base, J lost 4 bases, and 10 bases lay in between. Per the germline V gene, CDR1 is MGHRA and CDR2 is YSYEKL.

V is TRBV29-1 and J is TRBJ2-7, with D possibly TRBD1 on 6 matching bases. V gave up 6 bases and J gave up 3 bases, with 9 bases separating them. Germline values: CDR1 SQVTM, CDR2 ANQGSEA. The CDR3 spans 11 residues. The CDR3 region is CSVIQGYEQYF. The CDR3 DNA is TGCAGCGTCATACAGGGCTACGAGCAGTACTTC.

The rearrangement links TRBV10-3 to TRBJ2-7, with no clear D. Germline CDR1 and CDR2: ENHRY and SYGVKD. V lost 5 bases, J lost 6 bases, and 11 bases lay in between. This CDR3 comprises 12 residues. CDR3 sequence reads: CAISQKPPEQYF. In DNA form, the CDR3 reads TGTGCCATCAGTCAGAAGCCCCCCGAGCAGTACTTC.

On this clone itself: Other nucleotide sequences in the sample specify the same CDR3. The CDR3 coding sequence is TGTGCCAGCAGCTTACAGGGGTACGAGCAGTACTTC. Protein product: CASSLQGYEQYF. The V and J genes are TRBV7-9 and TRBJ2-7; D perhaps matches TRBD1 (6 bases). Germline V gene sequence: CDR1 SEHNR, CDR2 FQNEAQ (reference sequence). V lost 2 bases and J 4 bases, leaving 6 bases between the germline ends. CDR3 length: 12 amino acids.

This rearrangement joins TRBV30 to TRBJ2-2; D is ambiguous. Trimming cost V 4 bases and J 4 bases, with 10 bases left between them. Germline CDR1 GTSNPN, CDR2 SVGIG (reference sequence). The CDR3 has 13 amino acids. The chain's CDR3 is CAWNRPSTGELFF. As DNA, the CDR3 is TGTGCCTGGAATAGGCCCTCCACCGGGGAGCTGTTTTTT.